The 9 T cell receptor beta chains in this list originate from one sample, sequenced in a study of T cell responses to AZD1222 COVID-19 vaccine. Method: immunoSEQ multiplex PCR; TCRdb's copy keeps in-frame clones and lacks some. The sample includes 120,000 or so clones, around 90% of them seen just once. The sequenced sample was peripheral blood, obtained on day 0 of AZD1222 vaccination. The source of these receptors is an adult in good health.

This clone was detected only once. The chain employs TRBV5-4 and TRBJ1-2; 9 bases agree with TRBD1. The V segment lost 4 bases and the J segment 4 bases; nucleotides outside the gene matches: 8. CDR3 length equals 15 residues. CDR1 SGHNT and CDR2 YYREEE come from the germline V gene (reference sequence). Written as DNA, the CDR3 is TGTGCCAGCAGCGGAAGGACAGGGGAAGGCTATGGCTACACCTTC. Amino acid sequence: CASSGRTGEGYGYTF.

Regarding this clone: Distinct nucleotide sequences in the sample also encode this CDR3. The chain combines TRBV5-8 with TRBJ2-5; D remains ambiguous. V was trimmed by 0 bases and J by 4 bases, leaving 4 bases between them. Germline V lookup: CDR1 SGHTS, CDR2 YDEGEE. This CDR3 region has 12 residues. The CDR3 is CASSLAVETQYF. In DNA form, the CDR3 reads TGTGCCAGCAGCTTGGCCGTAGAGACCCAGTACTTC. Drawing the rest from reference TRBV5-8 and TRBJ2-5, the complete variable domain is EAGVTQSPTHLIKTRGQQATLRCSPISGHTSVYWYQQALGLGLQFLLWYDEGEERNRGNFPPRFSGRQFPNYSSELNVNALELEDSALYLCASSLAVETQYFGPGTRLLVL.

This sequence joins TRBV5-6 and TRBJ1-1; D remains unclear. This CDR3 has 16 residues. The germline V and J ends were trimmed by 2 bases and 1 base, with 15 bases remaining between them. Germline assignment: CDR1 SGHDT and CDR2 YYEEEE. The CDR3 loop is CASSFGFSNTNTEAFF. CDR3 in DNA: TGTGCCAGCAGCTTCGGGTTCAGCAACACGAACACTGAAGCTTTCTTT. The complete variable domain, with remaining parts taken from reference TRBV5-6 and TRBJ1-1, reads DAGVTQSPTHLIKTRGQQVTLRCSPKSGHDTVSWYQQALGQGPQFIFQYYEEEERQRGNFPDRFSGHQFPNYSSELNVNALLLGDSALYLCASSFGFSNTNTEAFFGQGTRLTVV.

The rearrangement joins TRBV19 to TRBJ2-4; D is perhaps TRBD1 (6 bases). V lost 3 bases and J 9 bases, leaving 12 bases between the germline ends. The CDR3 is made up of 13 amino acids. Germline V gene sequence: CDR1 LNHDA, CDR2 SQIVND (reference sequence). The CDR3 sequence: CASSIDGRGIQYF. In DNA form, the CDR3 reads TGTGCCAGTAGTATTGACGGCAGGGGCATTCAGTACTTC.

The CDR3 nucleotides read TGTGCCAGCAGCTTAGTTTTAGGTGGCTACACCTTC. Residues: CASSLVLGGYTF. The V gene is TRBV11-2, the J gene TRBJ1-2; the D is unclear. CDR1 is SGHAT and CDR2 is FQNNGV in the germline V gene. This CDR3 is 12 amino acids long. Deletions cut 1 base from V and 7 bases from J, with 7 bases between.

This chain connects TRBV3-1 (or the pseudogene TRBV3-2) to TRBJ1-5; 10 bases align to TRBD1. V shed 4 bases, J shed 8 bases, and the junction held 5 bases outside the gene matches. Germline CDR1 is LGHDT and CDR2 is YNNKEL (reference sequence). The CDR3 loop spans 14 amino acids. The CDR3 sequence: CASSPGTGEEPQHF. The CDR3 nucleotides are TGTGCCAGCAGCCCTGGGACAGGGGAAGAGCCCCAGCATTTT.

The chain employs TRBV3-1 (or the pseudogene TRBV3-2) and TRBJ2-1; 7 bases fit TRBD1. The CDR3 is 14 amino acids. Germline lookup yields CDR1 LGHDT and CDR2 YNNKEL (reference sequence). J lost 2 bases, V lost 4 bases, and 2 bases had no gene match. The CDR3 loop is CASSPGTAYNEQFF. CDR3 nucleotides: TGTGCCAGCAGCCCCGGGACAGCCTACAATGAGCAGTTCTTC.

The chain combines TRBV27 with TRBJ1-1, with D hard to call. From germline, CDR1 is MNHEY and CDR2 SMNVEV (reference sequence). The V end was cut by 3 bases, the J end by 3 bases, with 14 bases between. This CDR3 comprises 15 residues. The CDR3 is CASSFSGRRDTEAFF. In DNA, the CDR3 is TGTGCCAGCAGTTTTTCCGGGAGGAGGGACACTGAAGCTTTCTTT.

This rearrangement joins TRBV7-9 to TRBJ2-1, with TRBD2 matching 9 bases. CDR1 and CDR2 (germline): SEHNR, FQNEAQ (reference sequence). This CDR3 comprises 15 residues. Germline trimming cut 2 bases from V and 3 bases from J; bases unmatched to any gene: 2. CDR3 region: CASSLLAGFYNEQFF. In nucleotides, the CDR3 is TGTGCCAGCAGCTTACTAGCGGGATTCTACAATGAGCAGTTCTTC. Full variable domain (outside the CDR3, taken from reference TRBV7-9 and TRBJ2-1): DTGVSQNPRHKITKRGQNVTFRCDPISEHNRLYWYRQTLGQGPEFLTYFQNEAQLEKSRLLSDRFSAERPKGSFSTLEIQRTEQGDSAMYLCASSLLAGFYNEQFFGPGTRLTVL.